A single sample is the source of the 32 T cell receptor beta chains below, sequenced in a study of blood T cells in healthy people across ages. Sample-barcoded 5' priming and a J-beta primer mix drove a second PCR of roughly 7 to 11 cycles. MiXCR was run by TCRdb on the 5' RACE reads, yielding one entry per CDR3 protein. Counted here are some 790,000 distinct CDR3 sequences, 25% to 30% occurring once; the ten biggest clones make up 17%. Material for sequencing was blood. Source of these receptors: a woman aged 80 or older in good health.

Worth noting for this clonotype: A much bigger clone sits one base away, suggesting this may be a read error. The chain links TRBV12-3 or TRBV12-4 to TRBJ2-2, with TRBD2 matching over 7 bases. This CDR3 contains 15 residues. The V and J ends lost 4 bases and 8 bases, in that order; junction bases with no gene match: 10. CDR3 residues: CASSSGLAASGELFF. CDR3 nucleotide sequence: TGTGCCAGCAGTTCGGGGCTAGCGGCGTCAGGGGAGCTGTTTTTT.

About this clonotype: It may be a read error: a sequence one base away is much more abundant. CDR3 protein: CATSDAGTESTDMQYF. CDR3 DNA sequence: TGTGCCACCAGTGACGCCGGGACGGAAAGCACAGATATGCAGTATTTT. This chain joins TRBV24-1 and TRBJ2-3; D may match TRBD1 or TRBD2 (5 bases each). Germline loops: CDR1 KGHDR, CDR2 SFDVKD. CDR3 length: 16 amino acids.

This clonotype was seen repeatedly, ten times or more. The chain is built from TRBV20-1 and TRBJ1-6; D perhaps matches TRBD1 (5 bases). V was cut by 2 bases and J by 4 bases, with 12 bases left in between. This CDR3 has 15 amino acids. The V gene's germline CDR1 is DFQATT and CDR2 SNEGSKA (reference sequence). This chain's CDR3 is CSARSQDTYNSPLHF. CDR3 in DNA: TGCAGTGCTAGATCCCAGGACACGTATAATTCACCCCTCCACTTT.

This clonotype was picked up a small number of times. The V call is TRBV20-1, the J call TRBJ2-1, with 12 nucleotides matching TRBD2. This CDR3 has 15 amino acids. Germline assignment: CDR1 DFQATT and CDR2 SNEGSKA (reference sequence). The trim removed 5 bases at V and 7 bases at J, leaving 9 bases unmatched. CDR3: CSAVSSGGAQNEQFF. CDR3 DNA: TGCAGTGCTGTTTCTAGCGGGGGGGCGCAGAATGAGCAGTTCTTC.

Ten or more counts support this clonotype. This chain links TRBV20-1 with TRBJ1-1; no firm D call. The CDR3 length is 14 residues. V was cut by 2 bases and J by 4 bases, with 14 bases left in between. Germline CDR1 DFQATT, CDR2 SNEGSKA (reference sequence). The CDR3 DNA is TGCAGTGCTAGATCCGGACCGGCGGGCACTGAAGCTTTCTTT. Translating it yields CSARSGPAGTEAFF.

In the case of this clonotype: A much larger clone differs from this one at a single base, so this may be a read error. The chain employs TRBV20-1 and TRBJ1-1, with 12 bases aligning to TRBD1. The germline V gene encodes CDR1 DFQATT and CDR2 SNEGSKA (reference sequence). The CDR3 contains 14 residues. The CDR3 loop reads CSTRNRDRGPEAFF. CDR3 nucleotides: TGCAGTACTAGAAACCGGGACAGGGGGCCTGAAGCTTTCTTT.

This clonotype has a count of ten or more. The CDR3 protein is CASSYFFKGQGAYEQYF. As DNA, the CDR3 is TGTGCCAGCAGTTACTTCTTCAAGGGACAGGGAGCCTACGAGCAGTACTTC. This chain uses TRBV6-2 or TRBV6-3 with TRBJ2-7, with 9 bases fitting TRBD1. Germline lookup yields CDR1 MNHEY and CDR2 SVGEGT. After removal of 1 base from V and 2 bases from J, the junction contained 9 bases not matched to a gene. The CDR3 contains 17 residues.

This clonotype was observed a few times. This chain joins TRBV3-1 and TRBJ1-1, with D unclear. The CDR3 runs 13 residues. Trimming stripped 1 base from V and 4 bases from J, with 7 bases between. Germline assignment: CDR1 LGHDT and CDR2 YNNKEL (reference sequence). The CDR3 DNA sequence: TGTGCCAGCAGCCAAGCTCACCTCACTGAAGCTTTCTTT. This gives the protein CASSQAHLTEAFF.

This clonotype has at least ten counts. The chain has TRBV20-1 and TRBJ2-3, with D possibly being TRBD2 (5 bases). The CDR3 length is 11 residues. In germline, CDR1 is DFQATT, CDR2 SNEGSKA (reference sequence). Here the CDR3 reads CTGGLAGTQYF. In DNA form, the CDR3 reads TGCACCGGTGGGCTAGCTGGTACGCAGTATTTT.

This clonotype has at least ten counts. The chain joins TRBV5-4 to TRBJ2-7; either TRBD1 or TRBD2 may supply D (5 bases each). Germline V gene lookup returns CDR1 SGHNT and CDR2 YYREEE (reference sequence). V lost 2 bases to trimming and J lost 0 bases, with 18 bases between them. The CDR3 has 17 amino acids. CDR3 region: CASSLGVLGTYSYEQYF. The CDR3 coding sequence is TGTGCCAGCAGCTTAGGGGTCCTCGGGACGTACTCCTACGAGCAGTACTTC.

Points on this clonotype: A much larger clone differs by one base, so this may be a read error. The chain is built from TRBV2 and TRBJ1-2; 8 positions agree with TRBD1. This CDR3 comprises 14 residues. The germline V gene encodes CDR1 SNHLY and CDR2 FYNNEI. CDR3 nucleotide sequence: TGTGCCAGCAGTGGGGCAGGGGGCCGCTATTGCTACACCTTC. Translation: CASSGAGGRYCYTF.

Notes on this clonotype: The junction departs from germline at one end; a sequencing error may be responsible. The chain couples TRBV12-3 or TRBV12-4 to TRBJ2-4; D is unresolved. This CDR3 has 12 residues. Written as DNA, the CDR3 is TGTACCAGCAGTACACCGCCGGGTCCACAGTACTTC. It yields the protein CTSSTPPGPQYF.

This clonotype was counted ten times or more. The rearrangement joins TRBV7-6 to TRBJ2-5; D not certain. The CDR3 contains 16 residues. V lost 1 base, J lost 0 bases, and 12 bases lay in between. The germline V gene encodes CDR1 SGHVS and CDR2 FNYEAQ. The CDR3 bases are TGTGCCAGCAGCTTAGTCTCGACGGTGGACCAAGAGACCCAGTACTTC. It encodes CASSLVSTVDQETQYF. The complete variable domain, with remaining parts taken from reference TRBV7-6 and TRBJ2-5, reads GAGVSQSPRYKVTKRGQDVALRCDPISGHVSLYWYRQALGQGPEFLTYFNYEAQQDKSGLPNDRFSAERPEGSISTLTIQRTEQRDSAMYRCASSLVSTVDQETQYFGPGTRLLVL.

With respect to this clonotype: A much larger clone sits a single nucleotide away, making a read error possible. For the CDR3, the DNA is TGTGCCAGCAGCCCAACCCCGGGACTAGCGGGGGTGGACAATGAGCAGTACTTC. It is translated as CASSPTPGLAGVDNEQYF. The genes are TRBV25-1 and TRBJ2-7, with 14 bases fitting TRBD2. The V segment lost 6 bases and the J segment 7 bases; nucleotides outside the gene matches: 17. The CDR3 spans 18 residues. Germline loops: CDR1 MGHDK, CDR2 SYGVNS.

This clonotype has a count of ten or more. The CDR3 spells CASSLMGQGMAGELFF. CDR3 DNA: TGTGCCAGCAGCTTAATGGGGCAGGGGATGGCCGGGGAGCTGTTTTTT. The chain is built from TRBV7-2 and TRBJ2-2; the D gene is possibly TRBD1 (6 bases). V was pared by 2 bases and J by 6 bases, with 16 bases between. The CDR3 totals 16 residues. Germline CDR1 SGHTA, CDR2 FQGNSA.

This clonotype has at least ten counts. This rearrangement joins TRBV7-2 to TRBJ1-2; 7 nucleotides align to TRBD1. The CDR3 has 14 residues. V lost 5 bases to trimming and J lost 8 bases; unmatched junction nucleotides: 11. Looked up from germline, CDR1 is SGHTA and CDR2 is FQGNSA. The CDR3 here is CASSPSTNRGGYTF. The CDR3 coding sequence is TGTGCCAGCAGCCCCTCAACGAACAGGGGCGGCTACACCTTC.

Of note for this clonotype: Because it lacks the conserved phenylalanine or tryptophan at the end, this CDR3 is likely a read error. This chain uses TRBV6-6 with TRBJ1-6; TRBD1 matches at 12 bases. The CDR3 loop spans 17 amino acids. Germline assignment: CDR1 MNHNY and CDR2 SVGAGI (reference sequence). After removal of 6 bases from V and 6 bases from J, the junction contained 9 bases not matched to a gene. The CDR3 DNA reads TGTGCCAGCAGGTCCGGGACAGGGGGCGCGAGTAATTCACCCCTCCACTGT. The encoded protein is CASRSGTGGASNSPLHC.

This clonotype has a handful of counts. Its ends do not fully match the called genes, so a read error is possible. The CDR3 here is CASSLDADSTDTRYF. The CDR3 nucleotides read TGCGCCAGCAGCTTGGACGCCGATAGCACAGATACGCGGTATTTT. The chain couples TRBV5-1 to TRBJ2-3; D not certain. There are 15 residues in the CDR3. Germline CDR1 is SGHRS and CDR2 is YFSETQ.

Ten or more counts support this clonotype. CDR3 amino acids: CASSLEGHSYGYTF. The CDR3 nucleotides read TGCGCCAGCAGCTTGGAAGGACACTCCTATGGCTACACCTTC. The chain is built from TRBV5-1 and TRBJ1-2, with D tentatively TRBD1 (5 bases). From germline, CDR1 is SGHRS and CDR2 YFSETQ. V lost 0 bases to trimming and J lost 4 bases, with 10 bases between them. The CDR3 spans 14 residues.

Ten or more counts support this clonotype. V is TRBV20-1 and J is TRBJ2-5; 7 positions agree with TRBD2. Germline lookup yields CDR1 DFQATT and CDR2 SNEGSKA (reference sequence). The CDR3 has 15 residues. V lost 4 bases and J lost 4; bases outside the gene matches: 12. CDR3 region: CSATIHSGVGETQYF. CDR3 coding DNA: TGCAGTGCTACTATCCACAGCGGGGTGGGAGAGACCCAGTACTTC.

The chain couples TRBV6-6 to TRBJ2-3; 11 bases agree with TRBD2. The CDR3 spans 15 residues. Germline lookup yields CDR1 MNHNY and CDR2 SVGAGI (reference sequence). Trimming took 6 bases from V and 4 from J; bases not matched to a gene: 6. The CDR3 DNA sequence: TGTGCCAGCAGAAGACTAGCGGGGAGTGCAGATACGCAGTATTTT. This sequence encodes CASRRLAGSADTQYF.

The chain joins TRBV7-2 to TRBJ2-3; D tentatively reads TRBD1 or TRBD2 (5 bases each). Trimming pared 1 base from V and 2 bases from J, leaving 10 bases between. From germline, CDR1 is SGHTA and CDR2 FQGNSA. The CDR3 has 15 residues. CDR3 protein: CASSLEGRTTDTQYF. The DNA for the CDR3 is TGTGCCAGCAGCTTAGAGGGACGGACCACAGATACGCAGTATTTT.

This clonotype was counted at least ten times. V usage is TRBV25-1 and J usage is TRBJ2-7, with D hard to call. Looked up from germline, CDR1 is MGHDK and CDR2 is SYGVNS. This CDR3 is built from 13 residues. The V end was cut by 7 bases, the J end by 3 bases, with 13 bases between. The chain's CDR3 is CASTDTNYYEQYF. CDR3 nucleotides: TGTGCCAGCACTGATACCAATTACTACGAGCAGTACTTC.

The chain recombines TRBV3-1 with TRBJ1-1, with 10 bases matching TRBD1. V was pared by 5 bases and J by 6 bases, with 9 bases of the junction left unmatched. The CDR3 runs 15 residues. Looked up from germline, CDR1 is LGHDT and CDR2 is YNNKEL (reference sequence). CDR3 loop: CASSDRDRGASEAFF. As DNA, the CDR3 is TGTGCCAGCAGCGACCGGGACAGGGGTGCTTCTGAAGCTTTCTTT.

This clonotype was detected ten times or more. The chain links TRBV5-1 to TRBJ2-1; TRBD2 matches 9 bases. V lost 0 bases and J lost 7; bases outside the gene matches: 8. This CDR3 is built from 16 residues. Germline lookup yields CDR1 SGHRS and CDR2 YFSETQ. The CDR3 is CASSLAAGGLSNEQFF. In DNA, the CDR3 is TGCGCCAGCAGCTTGGCCGCGGGGGGGCTGTCAAATGAGCAGTTCTTC.

At least ten counts were recorded for this clonotype. The chain has TRBV7-9 and TRBJ2-7; D is tentatively TRBD1 or TRBD2 (5 bases each). The CDR3 is 14 amino acids. The ends were cut back, 4 bases at V and 2 bases at J, with 12 bases in the middle. Germline V gives CDR1 SEHNR, CDR2 FQNEAQ (reference sequence). In DNA, the CDR3 is TGTGCCAGCAGCTCCTCCGGGGCGACCTACGAGCAGTACTTC. Translating gives CASSSSGATYEQYF.

The chain carries TRBV29-1 and TRBJ2-7; TRBD1 aligns across 9 bases. V dropped 0 bases and J dropped 4; count of bases not matched to a gene: 4. The CDR3 is 14 residues long. Per the germline V gene, CDR1 is SQVTM and CDR2 is ANQGSEA. The CDR3 sequence: CSVEDQGQGYEQYF. The CDR3 DNA sequence: TGCAGCGTTGAAGACCAGGGACAGGGATACGAGCAGTACTTC.

As concerns this clonotype: One base away lies a much larger clone, so this may be a sequencing read error. The V and J genes are TRBV5-5 and TRBJ2-5; D unclear. From germline, CDR1 is SGHKS and CDR2 YYEKEE (reference sequence). CDR3 length: 15 amino acids. The V and J ends lost 0 bases and 5 bases respectively, with 14 bases between them. The CDR3 DNA is TGTGCCAGCAGCTTGGCCAGATATGGGTGGGAGACCCAGTACTTC. Protein product: CASSLARYGWETQYF.

As for this clonotype: A single base separates this from a much larger clone, so it may be a read error. The V call is TRBV20-1, the J call TRBJ2-7; 8 bases are a match to TRBD2. The CDR3 has 14 residues. V dropped 2 bases and J dropped 7; count of bases not matched to a gene: 10. In germline, CDR1 is DFQATT, CDR2 SNEGSKA (reference sequence). The CDR3 DNA reads as TGCAGTGCTAGACGGCGGGGGGACTACAATGAGCAGTACTTC. Translating it yields CSARRRGDYNEQYF.

Ten or more counts support this clonotype. The chain links TRBV20-1 to TRBJ2-1, with 7 bases fitting TRBD2. V dropped 4 bases and J dropped 0; count of bases not matched to a gene: 6. The CDR3 covers 15 residues. Germline CDR1 DFQATT, CDR2 SNEGSKA (reference sequence). CDR3 sequence reads: CSATASGGSYNEQFF. CDR3 bases: TGCAGTGCTACTGCTAGCGGAGGCTCCTACAATGAGCAGTTCTTC.

This clonotype came up many times. The chain employs TRBV20-1 and TRBJ2-5; possibly TRBD2 for D (6 bases). V lost 0 bases and J lost 5, with 16 bases in between. The CDR3 loop spans 15 amino acids. CDR1 is DFQATT and CDR2 is SNEGSKA in the germline V gene (reference sequence). CDR3 residues: CSARDLRLGAETQYF. In DNA, the CDR3 is TGCAGTGCTAGAGATCTGCGACTAGGGGCGGAGACCCAGTACTTC.

This clonotype was detected many times. V and J are TRBV20-1 and TRBJ2-1, with 10 bases fitting TRBD2. V lost 0 bases, J lost 12 bases, and 14 bases stayed unmatched. The CDR3 runs to 16 residues. Germline lookup yields CDR1 DFQATT and CDR2 SNEGSKA (reference sequence). CDR3 loop: CSARDLGSGGWEVQFF. CDR3 coding DNA: TGCAGTGCTAGAGATCTCGGTAGCGGGGGGTGGGAAGTGCAGTTCTTC.